This T cell receptor beta chain was sequenced in a study of blood T cell repertoires in COVID-19. Looking at the study overall: PBMCs, B-cell-depleted T cells, or T cells were the source of the cDNA or gDNA that made up the material.

The data were produced by immunoSEQ multiplex PCR, yet TCRdb's version contains in-frame clones alone and is incomplete. Altogether some 170,000 clones are present, 81% being singletons, with the ten largest covering approximately 11%. Germline values: CDR1 LGHDT, CDR2 YNNKEL (reference sequence). This CDR3 spans 15 amino acids. With 1 base clipped from V and 1 base from J, the junction kept 4 bases outside the gene matches. The clonotype comes from a man between 60 and 75 years old with active or convalescent COVID-19. The sequencing sample was made of peripheral blood. V gene TRBV3-1 (or the pseudogene TRBV3-2) combines with J gene TRBJ2-7; 7 bases line up with TRBD1. The CDR3: CASSQGPTGSYEQYF. DNA of the CDR3: TGTGCCAGCAGCCAAGGGCCGACAGGGTCCTACGAGCAGTACTTC.